A single sample is the source of the 15 T cell receptor beta chains below, sequenced in a study of blood T cells in healthy people across ages. The authors ran a second PCR of roughly 6 to 12 cycles using a sample-barcoded 5' primer and a J-beta primer mix. TCRdb called the 5' RACE reads again in MiXCR, with one record for every CDR3 protein. The sample has about 780,000 distinct CDR3 sequences; more than 35% are singletons. The sequenced material came from blood. These receptors originate from a man aged 80 or over in good health.

A note on this clonotype: The germline gene is not matched at one end of the junction; a read error may be the cause. The rearrangement joins TRBV4-3 to TRBJ2-1; 8 bases fit TRBD2. Germline loops: CDR1 LGHNA, CDR2 YSLEER. The CDR3 extends over 14 amino acids. The CDR3 region is CAGSRGLDYNEQFF. CDR3 sequence (DNA): TGCGCCGGCAGCCGGGGACTAGATTACAATGAGCAGTTCTTC.

The V and J genes are TRBV4-2 and TRBJ2-1; no reliable D call. CDR3 length equals 12 residues. CDR1 LGHNA and CDR2 YNFKEQ come from the germline V gene. Trimming took off 1 base at V and 9 bases at J, with 7 bases between the two ends. The CDR3: CASSQGKPEQFF. The CDR3 DNA is TGTGCCAGCAGCCAAGGGAAGCCTGAGCAGTTCTTC.

This clonotype was detected only a few times. The rearrangement links TRBV4-2 to TRBJ1-2; 8 bases fit TRBD1. Germline V gives CDR1 LGHNA, CDR2 YNFKEQ. The CDR3 consists of 15 residues. V was pared by 0 bases and J by 2 bases, with 2 bases of the junction left unmatched. The CDR3 here is CASSQERTGNYGYTF. CDR3 nucleotide sequence: TGTGCCAGCAGCCAAGAGAGGACAGGGAACTATGGCTACACCTTC.

The chain couples TRBV4-2 to TRBJ2-3; D is perhaps TRBD2 (6 bases). Trimming cost V 0 bases and J 4 bases, with 11 bases left between them. Germline V gene lookup returns CDR1 LGHNA and CDR2 YNFKEQ. This CDR3 comprises 15 residues. CDR3 in amino acids: CASSQDEGTADTQYF. The CDR3 nucleotides are TGTGCCAGCAGCCAAGACGAAGGGACTGCAGATACGCAGTATTTT.

The CDR3 nucleotides read TGTGCCAGCAGCCAAGGGCAAGCGGTGAACACCGGGGAGCTGTTTTTT. It encodes CASSQGQAVNTGELFF. The chain carries TRBV14 and TRBJ2-2; TRBD2 is a possible D gene (5 bases). V gave up 1 base and J gave up 1 base, with 10 bases separating them. The CDR3 totals 16 residues. Germline lookup yields CDR1 SGHDN and CDR2 FVKESK.

The CDR3: CASRFRVGGRLTDTQYF. DNA for the CDR3: TGTGCCAGCAGGTTTCGGGTTGGCGGGAGGTTAACAGATACGCAGTATTTT. The chain has TRBV12-3 or TRBV12-4 and TRBJ2-3; 8 bases fit TRBD2. CDR3 size: 17 residues. The trim removed 6 bases at V and 3 bases at J, leaving 14 bases unmatched.

The genes are TRBV28 and TRBJ2-1; 10 bases align to TRBD2. The J segment lost 5 bases and the V segment lost 6 bases, leaving 10 bases of the junction unmatched. Germline lookup yields CDR1 MDHEN and CDR2 SYDVKM. The CDR3 contains 16 residues. CDR3 nucleotides: TGTGCCAGCAGCCTCTACTCCGGGACTAGCGACAATGAGCAGTTCTTC. Residues: CASSLYSGTSDNEQFF. Full variable domain (rest looked up from reference TRBV28 and TRBJ2-1): DVKVTQSSRYLVKRTGEKVFLECVQDMDHENMFWYRQDPGLGLRLIYFSYDVKMKEKGDIPEGYSVSREKKERFSLILESASTNQTSMYLCASSLYSGTSDNEQFFGPGTRLTVL.

The CDR3 here is CASRTGVNSPLHF. The CDR3 coding sequence is TGTGCCAGCAGGACAGGGGTAAATTCACCCCTCCACTTT. The rearrangement joins TRBV2 to TRBJ1-6, with 8 bases matching TRBD1. The CDR3 runs 13 residues. Germline CDR1 and CDR2: SNHLY and FYNNEI. Losses at the gene ends were 6 bases for V and 7 bases for J; bases not matched to a gene: 2.

V and J are TRBV5-8 and TRBJ2-7; a weak D match, TRBD1 (7 bases). The CDR3 has 14 amino acids. Looked up from germline, CDR1 is SGHTS and CDR2 is YDEGEE. V gave up 3 bases and J gave up 10 bases, with 20 bases separating them. The CDR3 loop is CASSSQGGLKYQYF. In DNA, the CDR3 is TGTGCCAGCAGCTCTCAGGGGGGTCTTAAGTACCAGTACTTC.

This clonotype appeared once. A much larger clone differs from this one at a single base, so this may be a read error. V gene TRBV6-6 combines with J gene TRBJ2-2, with a possible D match to TRBD1 (5 bases). V was shortened by 6 bases and J by 7 bases, with 15 bases between the two germline ends. CDR1 and CDR2 from the germline V gene are MNHNY and SVGAGI (reference sequence). This CDR3 region has 14 residues. The CDR3 DNA reads as TGTGCCAGCAGCGTCATAGGGGTTAGCGGGGAGCTGTTTTTT. It translates to CASSVIGVSGELFF.

CDR3 in amino acids: CATSRGAGGTSTSTEAFF. The DNA for the CDR3 is TGTGCCACCAGCAGAGGGGCAGGGGGCACTAGCACGAGCACTGAAGCTTTCTTT. The chain employs TRBV15 and TRBJ1-1, with 8 bases identical to TRBD1. Looked up from germline, CDR1 is LNHNV and CDR2 is YYDKDF (reference sequence). The CDR3 is made up of 18 amino acids. V gave up 1 base and J gave up 4 bases; unmatched junction bases: 14.

This clonotype was seen a handful of times. The chain carries TRBV28 and TRBJ2-7; tentatively, D is TRBD2 (7 bases). Germline-derived CDR1 and CDR2 are MDHEN and SYDVKM. The ends were cut back, 2 bases at V and 3 bases at J, with 14 bases in the middle. The CDR3 loop spans 15 amino acids. The CDR3 here is CASSLGGAKVYEQYF. The CDR3 region has the DNA TGTGCCAGCAGTTTAGGGGGGGCTAAGGTCTACGAGCAGTACTTC.

The rearrangement uses TRBV7-9 and TRBJ1-4; maybe TRBD1 (5 bases). CDR1 SEHNR and CDR2 FQNEAQ come from the germline V gene (reference sequence). The CDR3 runs to 16 residues. Deletions cut 5 bases from V and 5 bases from J, with 18 bases between. CDR3 in DNA: TGTGCCAGCAGCCACGGCGTGGCAGGGTCAAATGAAAAACTGTTTTTT. Encoded protein: CASSHGVAGSNEKLFF. Complete variable domain (other parts from reference TRBV7-9 and TRBJ1-4): DTGVSQNPRHKITKRGQNVTFRCDPISEHNRLYWYRQTLGQGPEFLTYFQNEAQLEKSRLLSDRFSAERPKGSFSTLEIQRTEQGDSAMYLCASSHGVAGSNEKLFFGSGTQLSVL.

The genes are TRBV10-3 and TRBJ2-3; no clear D gene. V lost 0 bases and J lost 4, with 8 bases in between. In germline, CDR1 is ENHRY, CDR2 SYGVKD. The CDR3 is made up of 14 amino acids. The CDR3 reads CAISESPPPDTQYF. The CDR3 DNA sequence: TGTGCCATCAGTGAGTCCCCTCCCCCAGATACGCAGTATTTT.

Points on this clonotype: It may be a read error: a sequence one base away is much more abundant. The rearrangement links TRBV7-2 to TRBJ2-3; 7 positions agree with TRBD2. Germline loops: CDR1 SGHTA, CDR2 FQGNSA. This CDR3 contains 15 residues. The DNA for the CDR3 is TGTGCCGGCAGCCCGGAGACTAGCCGGGTAGATACGCAGTATTTT. Encoded protein: CAGSPETSRVDTQYF.